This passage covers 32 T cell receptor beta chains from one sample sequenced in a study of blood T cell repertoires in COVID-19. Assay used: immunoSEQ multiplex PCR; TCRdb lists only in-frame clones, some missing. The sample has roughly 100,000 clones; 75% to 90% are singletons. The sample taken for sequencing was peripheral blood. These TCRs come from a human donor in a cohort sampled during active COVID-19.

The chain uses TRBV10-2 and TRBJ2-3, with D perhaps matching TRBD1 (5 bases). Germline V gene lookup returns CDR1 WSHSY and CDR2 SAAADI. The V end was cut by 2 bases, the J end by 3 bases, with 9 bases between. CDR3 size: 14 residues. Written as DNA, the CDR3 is TGCGCCAGCAGTGAGAGGGGCCGTACAGATACGCAGTATTTT. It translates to CASSERGRTDTQYF.

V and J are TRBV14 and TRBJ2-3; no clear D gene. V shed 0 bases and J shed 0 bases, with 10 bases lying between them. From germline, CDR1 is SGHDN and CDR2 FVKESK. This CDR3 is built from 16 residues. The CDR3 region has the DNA TGTGCCAGCAGCCAAGATTTACTAACTAGCACAGATACGCAGTATTTT. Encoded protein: CASSQDLLTSTDTQYF.

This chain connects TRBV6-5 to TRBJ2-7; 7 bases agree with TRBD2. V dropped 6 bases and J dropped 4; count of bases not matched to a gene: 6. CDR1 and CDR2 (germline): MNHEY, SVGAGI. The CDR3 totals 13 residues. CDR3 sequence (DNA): TGTGCCAGCAGACGAAGCGGGATATACGAGCAGTACTTC. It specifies CASRRSGIYEQYF.

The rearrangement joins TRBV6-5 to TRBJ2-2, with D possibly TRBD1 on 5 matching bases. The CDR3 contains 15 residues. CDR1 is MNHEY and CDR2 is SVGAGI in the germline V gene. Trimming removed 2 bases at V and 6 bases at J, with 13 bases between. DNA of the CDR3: TGTGCCAGCAGTTACGTCAGGGTTCTTGCCGGGGAGCTGTTTTTT. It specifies CASSYVRVLAGELFF.

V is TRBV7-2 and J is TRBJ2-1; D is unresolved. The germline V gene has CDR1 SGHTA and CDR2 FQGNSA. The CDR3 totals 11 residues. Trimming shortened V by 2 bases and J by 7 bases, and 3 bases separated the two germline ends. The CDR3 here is CASSLRNEQFF. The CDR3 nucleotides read TGTGCCAGCAGCTTACGGAATGAGCAGTTCTTC.

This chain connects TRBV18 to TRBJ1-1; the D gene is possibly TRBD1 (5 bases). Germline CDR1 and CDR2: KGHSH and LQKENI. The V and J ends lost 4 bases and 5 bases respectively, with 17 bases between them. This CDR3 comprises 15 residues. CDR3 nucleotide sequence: TGTGCCAGCTCACAAAAGGGAGGGGTAGGGACTGAAGCTTTCTTT. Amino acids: CASSQKGGVGTEAFF.

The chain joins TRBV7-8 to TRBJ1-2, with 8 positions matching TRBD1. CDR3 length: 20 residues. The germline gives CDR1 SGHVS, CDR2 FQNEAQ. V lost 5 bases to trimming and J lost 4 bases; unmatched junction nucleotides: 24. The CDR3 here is CASSPYYPDLPGQVRYGYTF. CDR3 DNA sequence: TGTGCCAGCAGCCCATACTACCCAGACTTGCCGGGACAGGTTCGCTATGGCTACACCTTC.

The DNA of the CDR3 is TGTGCCAGTAGTGCCCTACAGGGGACCTCCTACAATGAGCAGTTCTTC. It yields the protein CASSALQGTSYNEQFF. The V gene is TRBV19, the J gene TRBJ2-1; TRBD1 agrees at 7 bases. This CDR3 is 16 amino acids long. Germline lookup yields CDR1 LNHDA and CDR2 SQIVND (reference sequence). Trimming cost V 5 bases and J 0 bases; bases outside gene matches: 7.

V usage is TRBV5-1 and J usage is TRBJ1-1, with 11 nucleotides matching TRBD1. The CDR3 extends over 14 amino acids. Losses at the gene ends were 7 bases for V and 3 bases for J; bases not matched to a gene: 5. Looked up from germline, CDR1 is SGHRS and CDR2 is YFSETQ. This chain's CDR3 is CASLRDRGDTEAFF. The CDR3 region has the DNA TGCGCCAGCCTCCGGGACAGGGGGGACACTGAAGCTTTCTTT.

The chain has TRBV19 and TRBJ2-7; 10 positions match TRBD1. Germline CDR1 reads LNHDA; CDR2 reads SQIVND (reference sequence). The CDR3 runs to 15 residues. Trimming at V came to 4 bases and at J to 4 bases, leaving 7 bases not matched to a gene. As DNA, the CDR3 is TGTGCCAGTAGTACCCAAGGGACAGGGGATTACGAGCAGTACTTC. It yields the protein CASSTQGTGDYEQYF.

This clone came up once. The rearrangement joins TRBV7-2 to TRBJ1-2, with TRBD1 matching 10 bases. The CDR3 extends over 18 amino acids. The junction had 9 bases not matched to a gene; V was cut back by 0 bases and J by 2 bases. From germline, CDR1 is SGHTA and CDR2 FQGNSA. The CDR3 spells CASSLAGDRGRLNYGYTF. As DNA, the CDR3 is TGTGCCAGCAGCTTAGCAGGAGACAGGGGGCGACTCAACTATGGCTACACCTTC. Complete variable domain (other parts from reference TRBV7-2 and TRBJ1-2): GAGVSQSPSNKVTEKGKDVELRCDPISGHTALYWYRQSLGQGLEFLIYFQGNSAPDKSGLPSDRFSAERTGGSVSTLTIQRTQQEDSAVYLCASSLAGDRGRLNYGYTFGSGTRLTVV.

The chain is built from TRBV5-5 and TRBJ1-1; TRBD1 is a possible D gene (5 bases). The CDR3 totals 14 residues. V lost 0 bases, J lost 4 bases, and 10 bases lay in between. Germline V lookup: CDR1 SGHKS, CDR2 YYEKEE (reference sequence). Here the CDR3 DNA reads TGTGCCAGCAGCTTGGCCTGGAGGGGCACTGAAGCTTTCTTT. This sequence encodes CASSLAWRGTEAFF.

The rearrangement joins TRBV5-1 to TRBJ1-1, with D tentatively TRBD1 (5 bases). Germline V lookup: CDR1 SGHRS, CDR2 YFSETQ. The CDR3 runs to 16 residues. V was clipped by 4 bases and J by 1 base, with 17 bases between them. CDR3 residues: CASSVMSRASNTEAFF. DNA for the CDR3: TGCGCCAGCAGCGTAATGAGCAGGGCCTCGAACACTGAAGCTTTCTTT.

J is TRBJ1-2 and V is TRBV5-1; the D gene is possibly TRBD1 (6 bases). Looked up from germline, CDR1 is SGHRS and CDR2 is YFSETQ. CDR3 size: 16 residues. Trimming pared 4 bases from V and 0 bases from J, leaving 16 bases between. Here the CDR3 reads CASSPFGQTPNYGYTF. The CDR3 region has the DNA TGCGCCAGCAGCCCATTCGGACAGACGCCTAACTATGGCTACACCTTC.

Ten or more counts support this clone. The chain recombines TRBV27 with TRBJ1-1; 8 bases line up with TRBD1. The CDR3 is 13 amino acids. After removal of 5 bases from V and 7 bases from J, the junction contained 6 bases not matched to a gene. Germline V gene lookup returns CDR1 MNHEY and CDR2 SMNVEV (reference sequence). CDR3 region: CASSIQGEVEAFF. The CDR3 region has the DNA TGTGCCAGCAGTATACAGGGGGAGGTTGAAGCTTTCTTT.

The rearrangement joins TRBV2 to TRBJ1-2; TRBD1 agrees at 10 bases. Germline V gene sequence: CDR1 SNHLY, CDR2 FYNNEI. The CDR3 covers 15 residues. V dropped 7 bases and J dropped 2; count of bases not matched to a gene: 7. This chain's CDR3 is CASNLGGQGNYGYTF. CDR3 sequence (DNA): TGTGCCAGCAACCTAGGGGGACAGGGGAACTATGGCTACACCTTC. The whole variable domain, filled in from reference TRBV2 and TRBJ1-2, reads EPEVTQTPSHQVTQMGQEVILRCVPISNHLYFYWYRQILGQKVEFLVSFYNNEISEKSEIFDDQFSVERPDGSNFTLKIRSTKLEDSAMYFCASNLGGQGNYGYTFGSGTRLTVV.

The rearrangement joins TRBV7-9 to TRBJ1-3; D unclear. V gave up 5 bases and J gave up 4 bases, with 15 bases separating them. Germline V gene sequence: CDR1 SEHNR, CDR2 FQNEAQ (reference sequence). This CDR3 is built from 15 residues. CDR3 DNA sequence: TGTGCCAGCAGCCCCAAGGAGAGGCTAGGAAACACCATATATTTT. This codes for CASSPKERLGNTIYF.

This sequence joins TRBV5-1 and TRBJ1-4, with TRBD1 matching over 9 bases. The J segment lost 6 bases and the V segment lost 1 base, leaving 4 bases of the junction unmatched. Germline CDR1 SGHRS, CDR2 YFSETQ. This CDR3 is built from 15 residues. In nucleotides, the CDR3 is TGCGCCAGCAGCTTGATGGGACAGGGAGATGAAAAACTGTTTTTT. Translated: CASSLMGQGDEKLFF.

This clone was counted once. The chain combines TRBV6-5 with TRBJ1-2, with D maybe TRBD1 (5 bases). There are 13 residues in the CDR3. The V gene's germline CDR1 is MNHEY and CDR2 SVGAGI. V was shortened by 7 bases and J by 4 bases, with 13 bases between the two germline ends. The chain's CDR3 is CASTSGQSYGYTF. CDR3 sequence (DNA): TGTGCCAGCACCTCCGGACAAAGCTATGGCTACACCTTC.

The CDR3 region is CASMPGQSYSGNTIYF. For the CDR3, the DNA is TGTGCCAGTATGCCGGGACAGAGTTACTCTGGAAACACCATATATTTT. The J gene is TRBJ1-3, the V gene TRBV19, with 7 bases that match TRBD1. J gave up 0 bases and V 7 bases, and 9 bases lay outside the gene matches. The CDR3 spans 16 residues. CDR1 is LNHDA, CDR2 SQIVND, per germline (reference sequence).

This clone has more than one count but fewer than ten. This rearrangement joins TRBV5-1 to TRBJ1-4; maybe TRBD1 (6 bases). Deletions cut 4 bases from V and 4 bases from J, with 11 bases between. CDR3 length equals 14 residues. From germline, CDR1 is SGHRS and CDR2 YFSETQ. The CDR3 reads CASSRGQINEKLFF. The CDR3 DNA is TGCGCCAGCAGCCGGGGACAAATTAATGAAAAACTGTTTTTT.

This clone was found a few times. DNA for the CDR3: TGTGCCAGCAACCTTGAGGGGGGGCCTTTCGAGCAGTACTTC. Protein sequence: CASNLEGGPFEQYF. J is TRBJ2-7 and V is TRBV7-2; tentative D call: TRBD2 (7 bases). Germline V gene data show CDR1 as SGHTA and CDR2 as FQGNSA. The length of the CDR3 is 14 residues. V was clipped by 7 bases and J by 6 bases, with 19 bases between them. Variable domain in full (rest from reference TRBV7-2 and TRBJ2-7): GAGVSQSPSNKVTEKGKDVELRCDPISGHTALYWYRQSLGQGLEFLIYFQGNSAPDKSGLPSDRFSAERTGGSVSTLTIQRTQQEDSAVYLCASNLEGGPFEQYFGPGTRLTVT.

CDR3 protein: CASGGGAANEQFF. In DNA form, the CDR3 reads TGTGCCAGCGGGGGCGGGGCCGCCAATGAGCAGTTCTTC. The chain combines TRBV24-1 with TRBJ2-1, with a possible D match to TRBD2 (7 bases). Germline V gene lookup returns CDR1 KGHDR and CDR2 SFDVKD. With 11 bases removed from V and 6 bases from J, the gap between germline ends came to 16 bases. CDR3 length: 13 residues.

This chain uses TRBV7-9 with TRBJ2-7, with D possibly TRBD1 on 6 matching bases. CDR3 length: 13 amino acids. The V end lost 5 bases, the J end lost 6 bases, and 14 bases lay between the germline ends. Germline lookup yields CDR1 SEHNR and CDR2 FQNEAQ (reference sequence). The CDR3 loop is CASSHTGPLEQYF. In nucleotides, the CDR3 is TGTGCCAGCAGCCACACAGGGCCCCTCGAGCAGTACTTC.

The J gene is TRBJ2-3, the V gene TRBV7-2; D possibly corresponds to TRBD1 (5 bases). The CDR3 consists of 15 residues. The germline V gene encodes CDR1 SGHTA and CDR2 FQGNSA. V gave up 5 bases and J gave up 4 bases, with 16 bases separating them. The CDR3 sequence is CASSQIGRAPDTQYF. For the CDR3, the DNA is TGTGCCAGCAGCCAAATCGGCAGGGCCCCAGATACGCAGTATTTT.

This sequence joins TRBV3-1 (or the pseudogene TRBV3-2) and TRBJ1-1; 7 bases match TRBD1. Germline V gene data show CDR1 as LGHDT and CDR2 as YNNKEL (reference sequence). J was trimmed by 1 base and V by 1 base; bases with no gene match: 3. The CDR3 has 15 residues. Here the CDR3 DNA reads TGTGCCAGCAGCCAAGTAGGGACAGCGAACACTGAAGCTTTCTTT. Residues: CASSQVGTANTEAFF.

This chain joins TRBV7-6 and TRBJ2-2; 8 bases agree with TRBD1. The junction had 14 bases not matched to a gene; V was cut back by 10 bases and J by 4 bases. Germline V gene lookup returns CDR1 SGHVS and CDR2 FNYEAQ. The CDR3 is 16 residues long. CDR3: CATELPQGETTGELFF. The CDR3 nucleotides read TGTGCCACCGAATTGCCACAGGGGGAGACCACCGGGGAGCTGTTTTTT.

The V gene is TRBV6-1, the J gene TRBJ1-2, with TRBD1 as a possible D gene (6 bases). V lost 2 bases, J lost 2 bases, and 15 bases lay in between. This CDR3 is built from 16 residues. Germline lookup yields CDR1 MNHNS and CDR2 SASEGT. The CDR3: CASSEHLGAPNYGYTF. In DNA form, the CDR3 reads TGTGCCAGCAGTGAACATTTGGGGGCACCAAACTATGGCTACACCTTC.

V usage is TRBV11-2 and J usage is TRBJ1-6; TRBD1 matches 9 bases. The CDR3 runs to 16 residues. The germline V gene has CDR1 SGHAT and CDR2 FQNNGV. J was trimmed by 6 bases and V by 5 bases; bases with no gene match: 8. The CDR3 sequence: CASSVTGGAFNSPLHF. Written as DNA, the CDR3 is TGTGCCAGCAGCGTCACAGGGGGCGCGTTTAATTCACCCCTCCACTTT. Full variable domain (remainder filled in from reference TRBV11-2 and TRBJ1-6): EAGVAQSPRYKIIEKRQSVAFWCNPISGHATLYWYQQILGQGPKLLIQFQNNGVVDDSQLPKDRFSAERLKGVDSTLKIQPAKLEDSAVYLCASSVTGGAFNSPLHFGNGTRLTVT.

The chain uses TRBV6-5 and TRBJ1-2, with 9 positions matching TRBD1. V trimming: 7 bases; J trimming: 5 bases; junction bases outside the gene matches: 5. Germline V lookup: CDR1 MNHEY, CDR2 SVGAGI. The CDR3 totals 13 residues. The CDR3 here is CASTTGGGYGYTF. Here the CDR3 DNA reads TGTGCCAGCACCACAGGGGGCGGGTATGGCTACACCTTC.

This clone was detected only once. CDR3 in amino acids: CASSLGLAGGETQYF. The CDR3 DNA sequence: TGCGCCAGCAGCTTGGGACTAGCGGGGGGGGAGACCCAGTACTTC. V usage is TRBV5-1 and J usage is TRBJ2-5, with 14 bases matching TRBD2. The germline CDR1 and CDR2 sequences are SGHRS and YFSETQ. The J segment lost 5 bases and the V segment lost 0 bases, leaving 0 bases of the junction unmatched. The CDR3 runs to 15 residues. The full variable domain, completed using reference TRBV5-1 and TRBJ2-5, is KAGVTQTPRYLIKTRGQQVTLSCSPISGHRSVSWYQQTPGQGLQFLFEYFSETQRNKGNFPGRFSGRQFSNSRSEMNVSTLELGDSALYLCASSLGLAGGETQYFGPGTRLLVL.

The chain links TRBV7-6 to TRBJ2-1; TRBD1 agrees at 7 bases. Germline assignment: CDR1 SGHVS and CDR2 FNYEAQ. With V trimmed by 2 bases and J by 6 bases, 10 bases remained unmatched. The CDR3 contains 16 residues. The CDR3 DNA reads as TGTGCCAGCAGCTTACCCCGGTTGGCAGGGGGCAATGAGCAGTTCTTC. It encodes CASSLPRLAGGNEQFF. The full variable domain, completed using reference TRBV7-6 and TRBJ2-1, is GAGVSQSPRYKVTKRGQDVALRCDPISGHVSLYWYRQALGQGPEFLTYFNYEAQQDKSGLPNDRFSAERPEGSISTLTIQRTEQRDSAMYRCASSLPRLAGGNEQFFGPGTRLTVL.